The T cell receptor (beta chain) under discussion was sequenced for a study of somatic mutations in cytotoxic T cells in rheumatoid arthritis. Study overall: Each patient's diagnosis was followed right away by a blood draw (roughly 33 ml EDTA), before any treatment.

As for this clone: Its specificity is not known.

Study conclusions and caveats: Clonality of CD8+ T cells, which was compared between rheumatoid arthritis patients and age-matched healthy controls, did not differ significantly.

The CDR3 runs to 12 residues. The V and J ends lost 8 bases and 7 bases respectively, with 12 bases between them. The germline V gene has CDR1 SEHNR and CDR2 FQNEAQ (reference sequence). As processed by the authors: Published virus-specific TCRB sequences found rare matches among patient CD8+ clones larger than 1%. Produced via immunoSEQ multiplex PCR; TCRdb's table is partial and in-frame only. V, J and clone size reflect that table, while D and trimming were determined from the DNA. The sample carries 4,000 to 4,500 clones, 79% recorded once. The TCR sequence derives from an adult with rheumatoid arthritis. Source material: CD8+ T cells sorted from blood. This chain uses TRBV7-9 with TRBJ2-1, with D perhaps TRBD2 (5 bases). The CDR3 loop is CASARGSNEQFF. DNA for the CDR3: TGTGCCAGCGCGAGAGGGTCGAATGAGCAGTTCTTC.